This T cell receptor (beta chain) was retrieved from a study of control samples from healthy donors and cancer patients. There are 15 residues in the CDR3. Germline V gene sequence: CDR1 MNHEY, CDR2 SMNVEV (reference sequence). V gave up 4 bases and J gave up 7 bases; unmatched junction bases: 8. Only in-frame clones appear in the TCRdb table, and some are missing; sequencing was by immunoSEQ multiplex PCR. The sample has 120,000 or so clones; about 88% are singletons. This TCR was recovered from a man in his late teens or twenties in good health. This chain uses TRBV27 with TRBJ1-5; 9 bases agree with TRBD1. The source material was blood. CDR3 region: CASSSRDRAWQPQHF. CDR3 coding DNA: TGTGCCAGCAGTTCCCGGGACAGGGCTTGGCAGCCCCAGCATTTT.